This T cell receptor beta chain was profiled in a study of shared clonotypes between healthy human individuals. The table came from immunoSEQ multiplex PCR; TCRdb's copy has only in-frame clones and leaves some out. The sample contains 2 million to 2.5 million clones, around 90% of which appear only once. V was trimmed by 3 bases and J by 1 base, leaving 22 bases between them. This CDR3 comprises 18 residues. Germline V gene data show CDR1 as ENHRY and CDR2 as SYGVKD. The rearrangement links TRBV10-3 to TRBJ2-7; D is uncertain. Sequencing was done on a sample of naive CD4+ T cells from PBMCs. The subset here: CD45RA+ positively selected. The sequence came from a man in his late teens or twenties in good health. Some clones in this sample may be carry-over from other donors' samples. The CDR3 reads CAISDPAPHHRGSYEQYF. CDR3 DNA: TGTGCCATCAGTGATCCAGCTCCCCACCACAGAGGATCCTACGAGCAGTACTTC.